Below, one T cell receptor (beta chain) is given with its context. As yet, its antigen is unknown. No patient had received any treatment before thyroid surgery. The ends lost 0 bases at V and 2 bases at J; junction bases unmatched: 3. The CDR3 runs 16 residues. Germline-derived CDR1 and CDR2 are SGHRS and YFSETQ. The data are from a study of metastatic and nonmetastatic thyroid tumors. Across the whole study: Repertoire comparisons spanned blood and tumor or nodule tissue from malignant and benign thyroid patients. General study results and limits: Patients with malignant thyroid tumors reportedly had significantly higher TCR beta diversity than those with benign nodules, in blood and tumor.

Study processing details: In papillary thyroid cancer, a distant-metastasis classifier was built using CDR3 differences across clinicopathological groups. MiXCR was used by TCRdb to re-call the PCR reads. The authors' filters were not applied to this entry. The sample carries just over 70,000 clones, more than 15% recorded once. The rearrangement joins TRBV5-1 to TRBJ2-2; 8 nucleotides line up with TRBD1. The receptor was derived from a female donor with papillary thyroid cancer or a benign thyroid nodule (not recorded which). Some clones in this sample may be carry-over from other donors' samples. The sequenced sample consisted of blood. The CDR3 sequence is CASSLAGTGNTGELFF. The CDR3 DNA reads TGCGCCAGCAGCTTGGCCGGGACAGGCAACACCGGGGAGCTGTTTTTT.